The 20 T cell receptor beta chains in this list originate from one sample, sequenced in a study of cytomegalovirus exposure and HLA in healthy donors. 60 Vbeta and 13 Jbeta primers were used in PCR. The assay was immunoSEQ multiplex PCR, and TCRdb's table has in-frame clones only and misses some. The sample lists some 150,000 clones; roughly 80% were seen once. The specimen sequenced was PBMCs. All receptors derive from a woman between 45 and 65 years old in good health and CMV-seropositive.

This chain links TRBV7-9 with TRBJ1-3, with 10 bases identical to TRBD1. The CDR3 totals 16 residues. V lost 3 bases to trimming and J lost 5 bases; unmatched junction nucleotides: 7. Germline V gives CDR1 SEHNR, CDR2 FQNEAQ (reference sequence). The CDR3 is CASSLDRGGSRNTIYF. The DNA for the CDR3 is TGTGCCAGCAGCTTGGACAGGGGGGGAAGCCGAAACACCATATATTTT.

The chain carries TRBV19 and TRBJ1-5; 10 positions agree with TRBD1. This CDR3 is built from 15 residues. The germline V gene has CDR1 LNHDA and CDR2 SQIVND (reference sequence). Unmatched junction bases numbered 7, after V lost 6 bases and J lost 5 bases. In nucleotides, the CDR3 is TGTGCCAGTAGGCAGACAGGGGGCGCGGATCAGCCCCAGCATTTT. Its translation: CASRQTGGADQPQHF.

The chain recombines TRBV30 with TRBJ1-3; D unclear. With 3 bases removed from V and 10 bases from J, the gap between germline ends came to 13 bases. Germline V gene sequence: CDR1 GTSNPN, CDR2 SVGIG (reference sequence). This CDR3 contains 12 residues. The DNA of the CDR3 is TGTGCCTGGAGGGCCCGGGGTCGGACCATATATTTT. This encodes CAWRARGRTIYF.

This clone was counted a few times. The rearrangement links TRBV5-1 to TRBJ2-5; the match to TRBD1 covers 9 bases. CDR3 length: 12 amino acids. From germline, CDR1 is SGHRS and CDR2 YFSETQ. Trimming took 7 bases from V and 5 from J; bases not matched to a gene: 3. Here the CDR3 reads CASRGQGETQYF. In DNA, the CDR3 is TGCGCCAGCCGAGGACAGGGGGAGACCCAGTACTTC.

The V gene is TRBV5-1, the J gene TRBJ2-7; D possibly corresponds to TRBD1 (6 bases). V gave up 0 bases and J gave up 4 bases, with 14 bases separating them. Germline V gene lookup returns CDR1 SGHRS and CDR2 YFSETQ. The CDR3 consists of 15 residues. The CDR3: CASSLGLGATYEQYF. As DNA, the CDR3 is TGCGCCAGCAGCTTGGGTCTGGGGGCAACATACGAGCAGTACTTC.

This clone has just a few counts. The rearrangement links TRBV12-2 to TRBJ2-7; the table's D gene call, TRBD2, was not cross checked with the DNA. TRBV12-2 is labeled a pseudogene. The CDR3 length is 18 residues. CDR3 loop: CASRLRTSGDPSSYEQYF. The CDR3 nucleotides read TGTGCAAGTCGCTTGCGGACTAGCGGGGACCCGAGCTCCTACGAGCAGTACTTC.

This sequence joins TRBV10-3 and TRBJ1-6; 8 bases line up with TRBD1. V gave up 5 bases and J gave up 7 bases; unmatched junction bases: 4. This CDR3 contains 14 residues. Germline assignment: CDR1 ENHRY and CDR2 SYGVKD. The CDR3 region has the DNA TGTGCCATCAGTTCTGGGACAGGCAATTCACCCCTCCACTTT. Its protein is CAISSGTGNSPLHF.

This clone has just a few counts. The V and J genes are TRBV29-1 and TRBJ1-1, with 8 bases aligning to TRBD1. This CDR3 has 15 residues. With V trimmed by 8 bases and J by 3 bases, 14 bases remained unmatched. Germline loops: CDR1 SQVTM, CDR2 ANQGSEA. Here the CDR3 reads CSPPGRGRSDTEAFF. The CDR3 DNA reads TGCAGCCCCCCAGGCAGGGGGCGATCGGACACTGAAGCTTTCTTT.

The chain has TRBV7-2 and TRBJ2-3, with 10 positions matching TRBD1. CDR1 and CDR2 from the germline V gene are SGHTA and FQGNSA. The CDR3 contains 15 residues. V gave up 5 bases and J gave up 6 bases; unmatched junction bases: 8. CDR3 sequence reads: CASSTRTGGRDTQYF. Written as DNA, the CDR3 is TGTGCCAGCAGCACCCGGACAGGGGGTCGGGATACGCAGTATTTT.

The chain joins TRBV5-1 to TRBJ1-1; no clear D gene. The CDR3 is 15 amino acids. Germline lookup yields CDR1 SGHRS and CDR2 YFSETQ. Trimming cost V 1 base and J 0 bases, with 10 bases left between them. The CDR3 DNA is TGCGCCAGCAGCTTGACAGCAAACATGAACACTGAAGCTTTCTTT. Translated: CASSLTANMNTEAFF. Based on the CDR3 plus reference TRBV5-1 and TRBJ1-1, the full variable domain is KAGVTQTPRYLIKTRGQQVTLSCSPISGHRSVSWYQQTPGQGLQFLFEYFSETQRNKGNFPGRFSGRQFSNSRSEMNVSTLELGDSALYLCASSLTANMNTEAFFGQGTRLTVV.

Written as DNA, the CDR3 is TGTGCCAGCAGTCCGGGACAGGGACTTTCTCAGCCCCAGCATTTT. Protein sequence: CASSPGQGLSQPQHF. The chain employs TRBV6-6 and TRBJ1-5; 9 nucleotides match TRBD1. This CDR3 comprises 15 residues. Germline CDR1 is MNHNY and CDR2 is SVGAGI (reference sequence). The trim removed 5 bases at V and 6 bases at J, leaving 8 bases unmatched.

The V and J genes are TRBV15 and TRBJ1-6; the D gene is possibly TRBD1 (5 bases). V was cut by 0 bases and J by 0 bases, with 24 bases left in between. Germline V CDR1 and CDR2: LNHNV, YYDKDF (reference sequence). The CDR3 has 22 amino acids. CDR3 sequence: CATSRDPADPGDRSSYNSPLHF. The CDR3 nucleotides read TGTGCCACCAGCAGAGATCCTGCTGATCCGGGGGATCGCAGCTCCTATAATTCACCCCTCCACTTT.

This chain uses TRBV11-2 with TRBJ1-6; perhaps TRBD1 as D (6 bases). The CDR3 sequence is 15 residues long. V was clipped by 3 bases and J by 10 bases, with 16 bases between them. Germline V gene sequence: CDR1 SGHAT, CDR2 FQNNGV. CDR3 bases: TGTGCCAGCAGCTTGGTCAACAGGGAAGGGTCACCCCTCCACTTT. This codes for CASSLVNREGSPLHF.

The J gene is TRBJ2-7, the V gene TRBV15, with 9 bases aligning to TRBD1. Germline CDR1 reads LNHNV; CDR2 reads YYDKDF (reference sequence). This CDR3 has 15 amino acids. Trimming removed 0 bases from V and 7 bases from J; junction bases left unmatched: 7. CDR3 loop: CATSRDRDRVGEQYF. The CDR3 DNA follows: TGTGCCACCAGCAGAGATCGGGACAGGGTTGGGGAGCAGTACTTC.

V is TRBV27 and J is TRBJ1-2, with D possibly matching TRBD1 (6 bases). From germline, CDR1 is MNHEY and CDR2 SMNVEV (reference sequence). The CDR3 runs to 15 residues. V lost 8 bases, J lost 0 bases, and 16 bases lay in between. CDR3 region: CASRPGTYTNYGYTF. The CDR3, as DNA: TGTGCCAGCCGACCCGGGACATATACTAACTATGGCTACACCTTC.

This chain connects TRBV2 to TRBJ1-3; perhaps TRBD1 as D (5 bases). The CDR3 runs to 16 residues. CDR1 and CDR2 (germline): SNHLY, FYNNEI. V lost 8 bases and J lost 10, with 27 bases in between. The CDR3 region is CASGGTVVTNKGTIYF. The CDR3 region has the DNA TGTGCCAGCGGTGGAACAGTCGTGACGAACAAGGGGACCATATATTTT.

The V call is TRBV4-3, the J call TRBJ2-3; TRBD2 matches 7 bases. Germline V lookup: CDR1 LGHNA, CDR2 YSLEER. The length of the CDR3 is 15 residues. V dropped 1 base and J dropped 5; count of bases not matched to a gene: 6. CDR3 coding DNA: TGCGCCAGCAGCCAAGGTCCTAGCGGACAAGATACGCAGTATTTT. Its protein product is CASSQGPSGQDTQYF.

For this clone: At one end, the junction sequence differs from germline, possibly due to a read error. The CDR3 DNA follows: TGTGCTAGCAGCTCCCCCCGGGACAGGGAGAGAGACTACACCTTC. Protein product: CASSSPRDRERDYTF. This rearrangement joins TRBV7-7 to TRBJ1-2; TRBD1 aligns across 9 bases. The germline V gene has CDR1 SSHAT and CDR2 FNYEAQ (reference sequence). The CDR3 is 15 amino acids.

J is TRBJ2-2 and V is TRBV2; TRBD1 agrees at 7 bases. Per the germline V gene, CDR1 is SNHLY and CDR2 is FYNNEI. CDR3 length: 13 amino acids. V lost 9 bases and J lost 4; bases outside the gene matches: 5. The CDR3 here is CASTSGGTGELFF. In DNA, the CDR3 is TGTGCCAGTACCTCAGGGGGCACCGGGGAGCTGTTTTTT.

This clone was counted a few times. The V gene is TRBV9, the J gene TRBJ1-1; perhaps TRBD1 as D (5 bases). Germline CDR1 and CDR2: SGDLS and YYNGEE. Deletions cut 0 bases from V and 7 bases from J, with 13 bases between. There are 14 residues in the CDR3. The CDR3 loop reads CASSVGGGRSEAFF. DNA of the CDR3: TGTGCCAGCAGCGTAGGGGGGGGTCGTAGTGAAGCTTTCTTT. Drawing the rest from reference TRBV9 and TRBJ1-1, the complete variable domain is DSGVTQTPKHLITATGQRVTLRCSPRSGDLSVYWYQQSLDQGLQFLIQYYNGEERAKGNILERFSAQQFPDLHSELNLSSLELGDSALYFCASSVGGGRSEAFFGQGTRLTVV.